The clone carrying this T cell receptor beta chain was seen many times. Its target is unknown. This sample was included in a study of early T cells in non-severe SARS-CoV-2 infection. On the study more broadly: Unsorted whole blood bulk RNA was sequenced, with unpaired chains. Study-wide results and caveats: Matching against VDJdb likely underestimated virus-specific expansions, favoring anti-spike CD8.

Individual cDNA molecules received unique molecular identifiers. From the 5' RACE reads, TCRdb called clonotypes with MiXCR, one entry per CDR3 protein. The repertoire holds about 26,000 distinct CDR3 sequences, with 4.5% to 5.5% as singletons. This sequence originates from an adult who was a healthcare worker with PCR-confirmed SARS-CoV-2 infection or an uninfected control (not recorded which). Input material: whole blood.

The CDR3 region is CASRRTAEAFF. CDR3 DNA: TGTGCCAGCAGACGGACAGCAGAAGCTTTCTTT. The rearrangement joins TRBV12-3 or TRBV12-4 to TRBJ1-1; TRBD1 might be the D (6 bases). There are 11 residues in the CDR3. The V gene lost 6 bases and the J gene lost 8 bases, with 10 bases spanning the gap.